In its sample, the clone carrying this TCR beta chain was seen a few times. The entry originates in a study of blood T cell repertoires in COVID-19. The CDR3 spans 12 residues. V lost 0 bases to trimming and J lost 4 bases, with 6 bases between them. The V gene's germline CDR1 is GTSNPN and CDR2 SVGIG (reference sequence). Study processing details: For nucleated cells, counts were estimated from reference gene primer amplification. The method was immunoSEQ multiplex PCR; TCRdb's version includes in-frame clones alone and lacks a portion of them. The D gene and trimming were derived from the DNA, and the V and J assignments and clone size from that table. The sample records 150,000 to 200,000 clones, 80% to 85% being singletons.

This receptor was identified in a woman in her seventies with COVID-19, enrolled during active disease. What was sequenced was peripheral blood. V gene TRBV30 combines with J gene TRBJ1-2, with D possibly being TRBD1 (5 bases). As DNA, the CDR3 is TGTGCCTGGAGTGTAGACAGCTATGGCTACACCTTC. Protein product: CAWSVDSYGYTF.